The clone carrying this T cell receptor (beta chain) has a count of ten or more. These data come from a study of identical twins. Germline CDR1 LNHNV, CDR2 YYDKDF (reference sequence). V shed 3 bases, J shed 2 bases, and the junction held 5 bases outside the gene matches. The CDR3 totals 15 residues. MiXCR was run by TCRdb on the 5' RACE reads, yielding one entry per CDR3 protein. Of 200,000 to 250,000 distinct CDR3 sequences in the sample, around 7.6% were seen once. The same sample was also used in a study of yellow fever vaccine responses in identical twins.

The chain employs TRBV15 and TRBJ2-7; 9 bases are a match to TRBD1. The sequence came from a woman under 30 in good health. Sequences were obtained from CD8+ T cells sorted from blood. For the CDR3, the DNA is TGTGCCACCAGCAGGGGACGGACAGGGGCCTACGAGCAGTACTTC. Translated, it gives CATSRGRTGAYEQYF.